This T cell receptor beta chain originates from a study of high-grade serous ovarian cancer treatment subgroups. Profiled with immunoSEQ multiplex PCR; TCRdb holds only in-frame clones, not every one. The data contain some 5,300 clones, 80% of them singletons. Tumor tissue was taken before any definitive surgery or chemotherapy was given. CDR1 is MNHNY, CDR2 SVGAGI, per germline (reference sequence). The CDR3 has 16 amino acids. V was clipped by 7 bases and J by 6 bases, with 19 bases between them. The specimen sequenced was tumor tissue. This chain links TRBV6-6 with TRBJ1-6, with TRBD1 as a possible D gene (5 bases). This receptor was identified in a human donor with high-grade serous ovarian cancer. DNA of the CDR3: TGTGCCAGCATACGAACATCGACAGCGGGTAATTCACCCCTCCACTTT. Translated, it gives CASIRTSTAGNSPLHF.